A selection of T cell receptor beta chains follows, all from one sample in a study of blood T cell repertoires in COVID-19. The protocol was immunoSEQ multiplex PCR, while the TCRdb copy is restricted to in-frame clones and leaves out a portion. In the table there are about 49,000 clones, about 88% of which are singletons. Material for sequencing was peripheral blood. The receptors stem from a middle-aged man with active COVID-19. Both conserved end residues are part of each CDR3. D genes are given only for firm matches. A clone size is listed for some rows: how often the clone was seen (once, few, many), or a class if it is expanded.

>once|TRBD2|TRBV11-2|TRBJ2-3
TGTGCCAGCAGCTTAGGCATCACTAGCGGGAGGGCCGTGGATACGCAGTATTTT
CASSLGITSGRAVDTQYF
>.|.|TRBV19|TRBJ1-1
TGTGCCAGTAGTATAGCTAGCAGGGGCGGCTACGACACTGAAGCTTTCTTT
CASSIASRGGYDTEAFF
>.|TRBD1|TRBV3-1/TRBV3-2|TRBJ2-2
TGTGCCAGCAGCCGGGGACAGGGGGTCGGGGAGCTGTTTTTT
CASSRGQGVGELFF
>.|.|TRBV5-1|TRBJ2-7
TGCGCCAGCAGCTTCGAAGGACCGGGATACGAGCAGTACTTC
CASSFEGPGYEQYF
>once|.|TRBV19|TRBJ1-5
TGTGCCAGTAGTATGGAGGGGAATCAGCCCCAGCATTTT
CASSMEGNQPQHF
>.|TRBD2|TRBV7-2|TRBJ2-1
TGTGCCAGTTCTCCGACTAGCGGGAGAGACAATGAGCAGTTCTTC
CASSPTSGRDNEQFF
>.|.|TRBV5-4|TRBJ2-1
TGTGCCAGCAGCTTGCTAGCCGCCTCCTACAATGAGCAGTTCTTC
CASSLLAASYNEQFF
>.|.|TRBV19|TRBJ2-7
TGTGCCTCGAGCGACAGTATGCACGAGCAGTACTTC
CASSDSMHEQYF
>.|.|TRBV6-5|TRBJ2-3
TGTGCCAGCAAACGGGGGTCGCAGTATTTT
CASKRGSQYF
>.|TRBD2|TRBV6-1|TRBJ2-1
TGTGCCAGCAGTGACCCTCAGGGACTAGCGGGAGGGTGGGGTGAGCAGTTCTTC
CASSDPQGLAGGWGEQFF
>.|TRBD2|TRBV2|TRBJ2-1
TGTGCCAGCAGCGTGGGATGGCGGGAGCAGCGATTCTTC
CASSVGWREQRFF
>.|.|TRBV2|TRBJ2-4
TGTGCCAGCAGTGAACTAGCCAAAAACATTCAGTACTTC
CASSELAKNIQYF
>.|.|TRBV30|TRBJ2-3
TGTGCCTGGAGCGAGGGTTTCCCAGATACGCAGTATTTT
CAWSEGFPDTQYF
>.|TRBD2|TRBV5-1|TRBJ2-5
TGCGCCAGCAGTGCAGATAGCGGGAGGGCTCAGACCCAGTACTTC
CASSADSGRAQTQYF
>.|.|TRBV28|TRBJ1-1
TGTGCCAGCAGTTTGCGGGGGCACACTAAAGCTTTCTTT
CASSLRGHTKAFF
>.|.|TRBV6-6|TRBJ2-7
TGTGCCAGCAGTCGGATAATCTATCAAAATCGTAGGAGCTCCTACGAGCAGTACTTC
CASSRIIYQNRRSSYEQYF
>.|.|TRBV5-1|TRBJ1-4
TGCGCCAGCAGCTCTTACAGGGCAACTAATGAAAAACTGTTTTTT
CASSSYRATNEKLFF
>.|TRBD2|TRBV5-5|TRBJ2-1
TGTGCCAGCAGCTTGGCCACCCGACTAGCGGGAGAGGTTGAGCAGTTCTTC
CASSLATRLAGEVEQFF
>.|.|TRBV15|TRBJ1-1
TGTGCCACCAGCAGCCCACAGGGGAACACTGAAGCTTTCTTT
CATSSPQGNTEAFF
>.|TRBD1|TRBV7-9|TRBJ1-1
TGTGCCAGCAATCCGGGACAGGGGGCTGGGAACACTGAAGCTTTCTTT
CASNPGQGAGNTEAFF
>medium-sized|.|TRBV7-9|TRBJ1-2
TGTGCCAGCAGCTTAGTAGTGGAGGGCCACTATGGCTACACCTTC
CASSLVVEGHYGYTF
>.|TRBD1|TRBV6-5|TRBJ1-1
TGTGCCAGCAGAAGGACAGGTAACACTGAAGCTTTCTTT
CASRRTGNTEAFF
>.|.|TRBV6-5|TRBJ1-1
TGTGCCAGCAGCCATCATGAGTCCACTGAAGCTTTCTTT
CASSHHESTEAFF
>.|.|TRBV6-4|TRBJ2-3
TGTGCCAGCAGTGAGTCATATCTGTGGCGGCCGGGGGATACGCAGTATTTT
CASSESYLWRPGDTQYF
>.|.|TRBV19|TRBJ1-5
TGTGCCAGTAGTATGGAACGTAGGCAGACAAATCAGCCCCAGCATTTT
CASSMERRQTNQPQHF
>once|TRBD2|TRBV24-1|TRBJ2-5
TGTGCCACCAGTAAGGGGAGGACTAGCGGGACGGGTGGGGAGACCCAGTACTTC
CATSKGRTSGTGGETQYF
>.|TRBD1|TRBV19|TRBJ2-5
TGTGCCAGTAGTCGGACAGGGTGGCAAGAGACCCAGTACTTC
CASSRTGWQETQYF
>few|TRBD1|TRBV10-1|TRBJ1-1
TGCGCCAGCAGTGAGGCCCCCCGGGACAGGGAGGCAGCTTTCTTT
CASSEAPRDREAAFF
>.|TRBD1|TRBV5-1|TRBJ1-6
TGCGCCAGCAGCCTTGGACAGGCCAATTCACCCCTCCACTTT
CASSLGQANSPLHF
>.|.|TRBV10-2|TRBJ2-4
TGCGCCAGTGCTATCCTAGCCAAAAACATTCAGTACTTC
CASAILAKNIQYF
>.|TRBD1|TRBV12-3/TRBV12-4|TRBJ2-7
TGTGCCAGCAGTTTAAGCGACAGGGGGGAGCAGTACTTC
CASSLSDRGEQYF
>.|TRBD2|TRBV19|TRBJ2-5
TGTGCCAGTAGGTGGACTAGCGGGGGAAGACAAGAGACCCAGTACTTC
CASRWTSGGRQETQYF
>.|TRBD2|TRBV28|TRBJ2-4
TGTGCCAGCAGTTCGAGCGGGAGATACATTCAGTACTTC
CASSSSGRYIQYF
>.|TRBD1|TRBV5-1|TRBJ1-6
TGCGCCAGCAGCTCCCGAACAGGGGAGACCGGATCACCCCTCCACTTT
CASSSRTGETGSPLHF
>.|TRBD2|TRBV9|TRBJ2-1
TGTGCCAGCAGCGTATACGGGACTAGCGGGCAAATCTACAATGAGCAGTTCTTC
CASSVYGTSGQIYNEQFF
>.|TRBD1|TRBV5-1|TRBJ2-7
TGCGCCAGCGCCGGGACAGGGATCGGCGAGCAGTACTTC
CASAGTGIGEQYF
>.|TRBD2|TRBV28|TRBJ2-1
TGTGCCAGCAGTAGAGGGACTACGGCTGAGCAGTTCTTC
CASSRGTTAEQFF
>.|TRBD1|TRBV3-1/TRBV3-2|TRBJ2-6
TGTGCCAGCAGCCGAGCCCAGGGGGCGGCCAACGTCCTGACTTTC
CASSRAQGAANVLTF
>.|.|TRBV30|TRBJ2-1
TGTGCCTGGAATCCGGGAGATAGAAATGAGCAGTTCTTC
CAWNPGDRNEQFF
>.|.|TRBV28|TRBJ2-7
TGTGCCAGCAGCCCTGCGCTGTTCGAGGGCCCTAGCTCCTACGAGCAGTACTTC
CASSPALFEGPSSYEQYF
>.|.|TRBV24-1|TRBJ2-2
TGTGCCACCAGTGAATCCGGTTATCGGAGGGGGCGTCCGGTCGGGGAGCTGTTTTTT
CATSESGYRRGRPVGELFF